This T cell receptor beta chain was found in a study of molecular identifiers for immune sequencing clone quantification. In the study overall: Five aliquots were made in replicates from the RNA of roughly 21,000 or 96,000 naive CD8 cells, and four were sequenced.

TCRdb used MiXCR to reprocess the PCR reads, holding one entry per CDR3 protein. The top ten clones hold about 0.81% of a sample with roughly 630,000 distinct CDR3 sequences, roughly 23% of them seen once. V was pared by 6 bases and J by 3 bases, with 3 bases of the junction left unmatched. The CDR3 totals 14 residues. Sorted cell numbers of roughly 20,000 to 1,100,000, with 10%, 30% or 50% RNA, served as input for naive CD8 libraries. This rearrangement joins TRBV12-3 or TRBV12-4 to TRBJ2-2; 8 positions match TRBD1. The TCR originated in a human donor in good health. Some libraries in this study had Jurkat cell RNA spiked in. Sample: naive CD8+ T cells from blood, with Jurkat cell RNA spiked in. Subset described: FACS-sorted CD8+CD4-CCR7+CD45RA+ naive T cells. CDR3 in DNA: TGTGCCAGCAGGCAGGGGGCGGACACCGGGGAGCTGTTTTTT. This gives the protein CASRQGADTGELFF.